These T cell receptor beta chains were read from a single sample in a study of shared clonotypes between healthy human individuals. Measured with immunoSEQ multiplex PCR; TCRdb has only the in-frame clones, and not every one. The repertoire holds a few million clones, with just over 90% as singletons. Material for sequencing was naive CD4+ T cells sorted from blood. Every receptor here comes from a man aged 18 to 30 in good health. Each CDR3 is given with its conserved first and last residue. D genes are given only for firm matches.

v_gene	d_gene	j_gene	CDR3nt	CDR3aa
TRBV5-1	TRBD1	TRBJ2-7	TGCGCCAGCAGCTTACCCGACAGGGCGCCTTCCTACGAGCAGTACTTC	CASSLPDRAPSYEQYF
TRBV10-3	.	TRBJ2-3	TGTGCCATCAGTCTAAGCGGTAGCGCCGAAGATACGCAGTATTTT	CAISLSGSAEDTQYF
TRBV5-1	.	TRBJ1-4	TGCGCCAGCAGCTTGGAAGGGGGAGGAGAAAAACTGTTTTTT	CASSLEGGGEKLFF
TRBV6-5	TRBD1	TRBJ1-2	TGTGCCAGCAGCCGACGGACAGGGGGTGATGGCTACACCTTC	CASSRRTGGDGYTF
TRBV30	TRBD1	TRBJ1-5	TGTGCCTGGAGTGGAGACAGGGTTACGAGCAATCAGCCCCAGCATTTT	CAWSGDRVTSNQPQHF
TRBV19	.	TRBJ1-5	TGTGCCAGTAGTATAGCCCATAGCAATCAGCCCCAGCATTTT	CASSIAHSNQPQHF
TRBV6-5	TRBD1	TRBJ1-2	TGTGCCAGCACCCAGGACAGGGGAAACGGTGGCTACACCTTC	CASTQDRGNGGYTF
TRBV6-5	.	TRBJ1-1	TGTGCCAGCAGTTACTCTATGGGGTGGGGTGACACTGAAGCTTTCTTT	CASSYSMGWGDTEAFF
TRBV29-1	.	TRBJ2-5	TGCAGCGTTGCGGGAATCGTTAGAGAGACCCAGTACTTC	CSVAGIVRETQYF
TRBV30	TRBD1	TRBJ1-2	TGTGCCTGGACCCAAGGACAGGACTATGGCTACACCTTC	CAWTQGQDYGYTF
TRBV6-6	.	TRBJ1-5	TGTGCCAGCAGTCAGGACTTGGGGGGCCAGCCCCAGCATTTT	CASSQDLGGQPQHF